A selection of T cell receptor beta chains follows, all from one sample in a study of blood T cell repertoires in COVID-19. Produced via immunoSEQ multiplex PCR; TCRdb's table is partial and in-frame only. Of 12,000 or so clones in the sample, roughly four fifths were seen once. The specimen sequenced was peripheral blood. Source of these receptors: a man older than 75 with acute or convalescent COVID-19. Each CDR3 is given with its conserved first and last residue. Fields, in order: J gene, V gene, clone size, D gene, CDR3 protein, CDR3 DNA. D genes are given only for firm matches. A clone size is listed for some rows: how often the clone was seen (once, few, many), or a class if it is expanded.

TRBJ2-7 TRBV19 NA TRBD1 CASSARDRGVYEQYF TGTGCCAGCAGTGCCCGGGACAGGGGAGTCTACGAGCAGTACTTC
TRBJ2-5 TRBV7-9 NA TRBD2 CASSFPRGGGHQETQYF TGTGCCAGCAGCTTCCCCAGGGGCGGGGGGCATCAAGAGACCCAGTACTTC
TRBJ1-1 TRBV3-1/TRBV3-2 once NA CASSPIRGTEAFF TGTGCCAGCAGCCCCATTAGGGGCACTGAAGCTTTCTTT
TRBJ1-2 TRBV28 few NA CASTPPRASGYTF TGTGCCAGCACCCCACCCAGGGCAAGCGGCTACACCTTC
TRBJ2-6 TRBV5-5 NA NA CASSSLGGAGANVLTF TGTGCCAGCAGCTCGCTTGGGGGCGCTGGGGCCAACGTCCTGACTTTC
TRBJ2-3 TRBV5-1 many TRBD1 CASSSPGQGTDTQYF TGCGCCAGCAGCTCACCGGGACAGGGCACAGATACGCAGTATTTT
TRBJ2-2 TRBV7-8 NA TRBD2 CASSSPGRGSTGELFF TGTGCCAGCAGCTCCCCCGGGCGGGGGTCCACCGGGGAGCTGTTTTTT
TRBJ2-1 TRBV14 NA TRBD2 CASSQVGQPGGNEQFF TGTGCCAGCAGCCAAGTAGGCCAGCCGGGGGGCAATGAGCAGTTCTTC
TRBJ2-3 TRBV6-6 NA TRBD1 CASARRGTGGTDTQYF TGTGCCAGCGCCCGCCGAGGGACAGGGGGCACAGATACGCAGTATTTT
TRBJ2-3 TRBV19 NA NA CASSEAGDTQYF TGTGCCAGTAGTGAGGCTGGAGATACGCAGTATTTT
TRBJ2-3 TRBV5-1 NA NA CASSRDTPRTDTQYF TGCGCCAGCAGCCGGGACACTCCCCGGACAGATACGCAGTATTTT
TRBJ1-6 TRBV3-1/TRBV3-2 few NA CASSQEGTNSPLHF TGTGCCAGCAGCCAAGAAGGGACAAATTCACCCCTCCACTTT
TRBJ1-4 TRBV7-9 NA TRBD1 CASSPPGTGNEKLFF TGTGCCAGCAGCCCGCCCGGGACAGGGAATGAAAAACTGTTTTTT
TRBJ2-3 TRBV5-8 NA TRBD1 CASSFRGRTDTQYF TGTGCCAGCAGCTTCAGGGGGCGGACAGATACGCAGTATTTT
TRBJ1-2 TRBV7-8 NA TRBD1 CASSLAQGVAYGYTF TGTGCCAGCAGCTTAGCTCAGGGGGTCGCCTATGGCTACACCTTC
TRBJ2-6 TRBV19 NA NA CASSIGRLGRGNSGANVLTF TGTGCCAGTAGTATAGGGCGCTTGGGGAGAGGGAACTCTGGGGCCAACGTCCTGACTTTC